Below, 30 T cell receptor beta chains from the same sample are listed, as sequenced in a study of blood T cell repertoires in COVID-19. Profiled with immunoSEQ multiplex PCR; TCRdb holds only in-frame clones, not every one. Here the sample spans 200,000 to 250,000 clones, 80% to 85% being singletons. Specimen: peripheral blood. The receptors come from an elderly woman with COVID-19, enrolled during active disease.

The chain recombines TRBV7-2 with TRBJ2-6, with D possibly TRBD2 on 6 matching bases. The ends were cut back, 5 bases at V and 0 bases at J, with 14 bases in the middle. Germline V gene sequence: CDR1 SGHTA, CDR2 FQGNSA. CDR3 length: 17 amino acids. The CDR3 region has the DNA TGTGCCAGCAGCCCCCGCGGGGCAAGCTCTGGGGCCAACGTCCTGACTTTC. It is translated as CASSPRGASSGANVLTF. The complete variable domain, with remaining parts taken from reference TRBV7-2 and TRBJ2-6, reads GAGVSQSPSNKVTEKGKDVELRCDPISGHTALYWYRQSLGQGLEFLIYFQGNSAPDKSGLPSDRFSAERTGGSVSTLTIQRTQQEDSAVYLCASSPRGASSGANVLTFGAGSRLTVL.

The sample holds one count of this clone. The chain has TRBV5-4 and TRBJ2-2, with 8 bases identical to TRBD1. V shed 0 bases, J shed 7 bases, and the junction held 5 bases outside the gene matches. CDR3 length equals 15 residues. In germline, CDR1 is SGHNT, CDR2 YYREEE (reference sequence). CDR3 in amino acids: CASSLVQGAGGELFF. CDR3 DNA: TGTGCCAGCAGCTTGGTCCAGGGGGCGGGCGGGGAGCTGTTTTTT.

The genes are TRBV5-5 and TRBJ1-5; 7 bases line up with TRBD1. The CDR3 has 15 residues. V shed 1 base, J shed 4 bases, and the junction held 5 bases outside the gene matches. Looked up from germline, CDR1 is SGHKS and CDR2 is YYEKEE (reference sequence). Here the CDR3 reads CASSLTGVGNQPQHF. The DNA of the CDR3 is TGTGCCAGCAGCTTGACAGGGGTTGGGAATCAGCCCCAGCATTTT.

A single count supports this clone. This chain links TRBV2 with TRBJ1-2; D unresolved. This CDR3 region has 13 residues. Germline CDR1 and CDR2: SNHLY and FYNNEI. V lost 4 bases to trimming and J lost 6 bases, with 12 bases between them. The CDR3 DNA reads TGTGCCAGCAGTGTGGTGGGAGGAGATGGCTACACCTTC. Translating it yields CASSVVGGDGYTF.

V is TRBV5-1 and J is TRBJ1-2; D uncertain. The CDR3 covers 15 residues. CDR1 and CDR2 (germline): SGHRS, YFSETQ. Trimming removed 4 bases from V and 0 bases from J, with 13 bases in between. Here the CDR3 DNA reads TGCGCCAGCAGCCCTGGACTGCTAGCTAACTATGGCTACACCTTC. Protein product: CASSPGLLANYGYTF.

The rearrangement joins TRBV5-6 to TRBJ1-2; D unclear. V dropped 1 base and J dropped 4 bases, with 5 bases sitting between them. The CDR3 runs 12 residues. Germline CDR1 SGHDT, CDR2 YYEEEE. DNA for the CDR3: TGTGCCAGCAGCTTGCCAGGCTATGGCTACACCTTC. As protein: CASSLPGYGYTF.

The chain couples TRBV11-3 to TRBJ2-5; 10 bases align to TRBD2. The CDR3 consists of 16 residues. V lost 5 bases and J lost 2; bases outside the gene matches: 8. Germline CDR1 reads SGHNT; CDR2 reads YENEEA. CDR3 amino acids: CASSTRLAGRQETQYF. CDR3 DNA sequence: TGTGCCAGCAGCACCCGACTAGCGGGCCGTCAAGAGACCCAGTACTTC.

This clone was detected only once. The chain employs TRBV21-1 and TRBJ2-1; TRBD2, as called in the table, went unchecked against the DNA. TRBV21-1 is described as a pseudogene. CDR3 length: 14 amino acids. For the CDR3, the DNA is TGTGCCAGCAGCCTCCGGGGAGAAGACAATGAGCAGTTCTTC. Amino acid sequence: CASSLRGEDNEQFF.

V is TRBV20-1 and J is TRBJ2-1; 8 nucleotides line up with TRBD1. Germline V gives CDR1 DFQATT, CDR2 SNEGSKA (reference sequence). This CDR3 is 11 amino acids long. V trimming: 8 bases; J trimming: 11 bases; junction bases outside the gene matches: 8. The CDR3 nucleotides are TGCAGTAATTCCGGGACAGGAAAGCAGTTCTTC. Its protein product is CSNSGTGKQFF.

This chain uses TRBV6-5 with TRBJ2-2, with TRBD2 matching over 9 bases. The CDR3 is 15 residues long. CDR1 is MNHEY, CDR2 SVGAGI, per germline. Trimming removed 7 bases from V and 1 base from J; junction bases left unmatched: 4. CDR3 bases: TGTGCCAGCAAACGAGCGGGGGGGAACACCGGGGAGCTGTTTTTT. Protein: CASKRAGGNTGELFF.

The chain combines TRBV28 with TRBJ1-6, with D perhaps TRBD1 (6 bases). Germline V gene data show CDR1 as MDHEN and CDR2 as SYDVKM. The CDR3 consists of 14 residues. Between the trimmed V and J ends, which lost 8 bases and 7 bases, there was a span of 15 bases. The CDR3 protein is CASGTGLGNSPLHF. The CDR3 DNA is TGTGCCAGCGGAACAGGGTTGGGAAATTCACCCCTCCACTTT.

J is TRBJ2-7 and V is TRBV6-5; 7 bases match TRBD2. The germline gives CDR1 MNHEY, CDR2 SVGAGI. The CDR3 extends over 16 amino acids. V shed 2 bases and J 2 bases; nucleotides not matched to a gene: 9. The CDR3 DNA is TGTGCCAGCAGTTACAGTTCTACAGCGGGGACCTACGAGCAGTACTTC. Translated: CASSYSSTAGTYEQYF.

CDR3 DNA: TGTGCCAGCAGGAGGACACAGGGCACTGAAGCTTTCTTT. Amino acid sequence: CASRRTQGTEAFF. The chain uses TRBV2 and TRBJ1-1; D is possibly TRBD1 (6 bases). Trimming took off 6 bases at V and 4 bases at J, with 12 bases between the two ends. There are 13 residues in the CDR3. Germline CDR1 and CDR2: SNHLY and FYNNEI.

The chain carries TRBV18 and TRBJ1-5; 9 bases are shared with TRBD1. The CDR3 runs to 16 residues. J was trimmed by 2 bases and V by 2 bases; bases with no gene match: 4. The germline V gene encodes CDR1 KGHSH and CDR2 LQKENI. CDR3 in amino acids: CASSPMGQGGNQPQHF. The CDR3 DNA reads TGTGCCAGCTCACCAATGGGACAGGGAGGCAATCAGCCCCAGCATTTT.

The chain uses TRBV4-2 and TRBJ1-3; D might be TRBD1 (6 bases). The CDR3 totals 16 residues. Germline CDR1 LGHNA, CDR2 YNFKEQ. V lost 0 bases and J lost 1, with 10 bases in between. The CDR3 spells CASSQDGGQSGNTIYF. CDR3 nucleotide sequence: TGTGCCAGCAGCCAAGATGGGGGACAATCTGGAAACACCATATATTTT.

This chain links TRBV7-2 with TRBJ2-4; D possibly corresponds to TRBD2 (6 bases). The germline V and J ends were trimmed by 7 bases and 4 bases, with 14 bases remaining between them. The CDR3 runs 14 residues. Per germline, CDR1 SGHTA and CDR2 FQGNSA. The chain's CDR3 is CASNFGGSKNIQYF. The CDR3, as DNA: TGTGCCAGCAACTTCGGGGGATCAAAAAACATTCAGTACTTC.

The genes are TRBV19 and TRBJ2-3, with D perhaps matching TRBD1 (6 bases). V lost 4 bases to trimming and J lost 0 bases, with 8 bases between them. Germline loops: CDR1 LNHDA, CDR2 SQIVND (reference sequence). The CDR3 loop spans 14 amino acids. The CDR3 nucleotides read TGTGCCAGTAGTAGCGGACAGAGCACAGATACGCAGTATTTT. This gives the protein CASSSGQSTDTQYF.

The rearrangement links TRBV6-4 to TRBJ1-2; 7 nucleotides agree with TRBD1. Germline trimming cut 4 bases from V and 7 bases from J; bases unmatched to any gene: 6. Germline values: CDR1 MRHNA, CDR2 SNTAGT. The CDR3 has 13 residues. The CDR3 region is CASSVGTVGGYTF. The CDR3 region has the DNA TGTGCCAGCAGTGTCGGGACAGTAGGTGGCTACACCTTC.

The V call is TRBV7-8, the J call TRBJ2-7, with 9 bases fitting TRBD1. V gave up 1 base and J gave up 1 base; unmatched junction bases: 2. Germline assignment: CDR1 SGHVS and CDR2 FQNEAQ. The CDR3 has 15 amino acids. The CDR3 sequence: CASSLGTGESYEQYV. Written as DNA, the CDR3 is TGTGCCAGCAGCTTAGGGACAGGGGAATCCTACGAGCAGTACGTC.

This chain connects TRBV6-1 to TRBJ1-2, with a possible D match to TRBD1 (6 bases). The length of the CDR3 is 14 residues. Germline CDR1 and CDR2: MNHNS and SASEGT. The ends were cut back, 7 bases at V and 3 bases at J, with 15 bases in the middle. The CDR3 DNA sequence: TGTGCCAGCATCCAAGGGGGAGGGGACTATGGCTACACCTTC. Residues: CASIQGGGDYGYTF.

A single count supports this clone. The chain employs TRBV9 and TRBJ2-2; 12 bases agree with TRBD2. Germline V gives CDR1 SGDLS, CDR2 YYNGEE. The CDR3 extends over 17 amino acids. The J segment lost 2 bases and the V segment lost 4 bases, leaving 6 bases of the junction unmatched. The CDR3 reads CASSKTSGGANTGELFF. The CDR3 DNA follows: TGTGCCAGCAGCAAGACTAGCGGGGGCGCCAACACCGGGGAGCTGTTTTTT.

The CDR3 is CASRPRLASSYNEQFF. The CDR3 DNA reads TGTGCCAGCAGACCCCGACTAGCCAGCTCCTACAATGAGCAGTTCTTC. The gene calls are TRBV6-6 and TRBJ2-1, with 7 bases that match TRBD2. The CDR3 runs to 16 residues. Germline trimming cut 6 bases from V and 0 bases from J; bases unmatched to any gene: 8. CDR1 and CDR2 (germline): MNHNY, SVGAGI (reference sequence).

This rearrangement joins TRBV12-2 to TRBJ1-4. TRBV12-2 is recorded as a pseudogene. The CDR3 covers 13 residues. The CDR3 region is CASRRESNEKLFF. The CDR3 DNA sequence: TGTGCAAGTCGCCGGGAAAGTAATGAAAAACTGTTTTTT.

This clone occurred a few times. The chain is built from TRBV28 and TRBJ1-5; no firm D call. The ends were cut back, 8 bases at V and 1 base at J, with 6 bases in the middle. The CDR3 is made up of 12 amino acids. Germline V gene lookup returns CDR1 MDHEN and CDR2 SYDVKM. CDR3 coding DNA: TGTGCCAGCGCCGGGAGCAATCAGCCCCAGCATTTT. Translation: CASAGSNQPQHF.

The J gene is TRBJ2-4, the V gene TRBV19; possible D gene TRBD1, 7 bases. The CDR3 has 16 amino acids. Germline assignment: CDR1 LNHDA and CDR2 SQIVND (reference sequence). V dropped 5 bases and J dropped 5 bases, with 19 bases sitting between them. CDR3 loop: CASSDLLQGGQNIQYF. In DNA form, the CDR3 reads TGTGCCAGTAGTGACCTCCTCCAGGGGGGCCAAAACATTCAGTACTTC.

V and J are TRBV6-5 and TRBJ2-2; perhaps TRBD2 as D (5 bases). This CDR3 is 14 amino acids long. The germline CDR1 and CDR2 sequences are MNHEY and SVGAGI. Trimming took 2 bases from V and 4 from J, leaving 8 bases between them. The CDR3 is CASSYKRTTGELFF. CDR3 in DNA: TGTGCCAGCAGTTACAAGCGGACCACCGGGGAGCTGTTTTTT.

V is TRBV6-5 and J is TRBJ1-2; 7 nucleotides match TRBD1. V lost 5 bases to trimming and J lost 5 bases; unmatched junction nucleotides: 8. The CDR3 is made up of 14 amino acids. From germline, CDR1 is MNHEY and CDR2 SVGAGI. CDR3 sequence (DNA): TGTGCCAGCAGTCAAACAACAGGGGATTATGGCTACACCTTC. This encodes CASSQTTGDYGYTF.

This chain uses TRBV4-3 with TRBJ1-6, with TRBD1 matching 8 bases. Germline assignment: CDR1 LGHNA and CDR2 YSLEER. J lost 6 bases, V lost 2 bases, and 9 bases had no gene match. CDR3 length equals 17 residues. CDR3 DNA sequence: TGCGCCAGCAGCCAATACCAAATCGGGACAGGTAATTCACCCCTCCACTTT. Translating gives CASSQYQIGTGNSPLHF.

The chain joins TRBV6-5 to TRBJ2-2; TRBD2 is a possible D gene (6 bases). The CDR3 runs 16 residues. From germline, CDR1 is MNHEY and CDR2 SVGAGI. Deletions cut 3 bases from V and 2 bases from J, with 13 bases between. CDR3 nucleotides: TGTGCCAGCAGTTATCAAAGGACTACCAACACCGGGGAGCTGTTTTTT. Its protein product is CASSYQRTTNTGELFF.

The V call is TRBV5-6, the J call TRBJ1-6; D perhaps matches TRBD1 (5 bases). Between the trimmed V and J ends, which lost 3 bases and 10 bases, there was a span of 17 bases. The CDR3 runs to 15 residues. Looked up from germline, CDR1 is SGHDT and CDR2 is YYEEEE. CDR3: CASSYRGGTGSPLHF. In nucleotides, the CDR3 is TGTGCCAGCAGCTACCGGGGGGGAACAGGCTCACCCCTCCACTTT.